Listed here are 8 T cell receptor beta chains from one sample, sequenced in a study of prognosis after radiotherapy for stage I lung cancer. Two-round multiplex PCR on genomic DNA was the method by which TCR beta CDR3 was amplified. The first PCR round targeted every TRBV and TRBJ gene with specific primers. TCRdb called the multiplex PCR reads again in MiXCR, with one record for every CDR3 protein. The repertoire consists of about 14,000 distinct CDR3 sequences, with 31% occurring once and the leading ten covering around a quarter. Specimen: PBMCs, collected before or after stereotactic body radiation therapy (not recorded which). The receptor source for this set is a donor aged 50 or older with non-small cell lung cancer.

This clonotype was observed at least ten times. The chain uses TRBV20-1 and TRBJ2-7; TRBD1 might be the D (5 bases). Trimming removed 6 bases from V and 4 bases from J, with 25 bases in between. The V gene's germline CDR1 is DFQATT and CDR2 SNEGSKA (reference sequence). The CDR3 length is 16 residues. CDR3 residues: CSAGSFRVSSNYEQYF. CDR3 bases: TGCAGTGCGGGAAGTTTCAGGGTTTCCTCTAATTACGAGCAGTACTTC.

In its sample, this clonotype was seen many times. The rearrangement uses TRBV3-1 and TRBJ1-1; TRBD1 might be the D (5 bases). The V gene's germline CDR1 is LGHDT and CDR2 YNNKEL (reference sequence). V was shortened by 5 bases and J by 7 bases, with 14 bases between the two germline ends. This CDR3 contains 13 residues. CDR3 DNA: TGTGCCAGCAGCTTACCGGGACGCTTTGAAGCTTTCTTT. Translation gives CASSLPGRFEAFF.

Ten or more counts support this clonotype. The V and J genes are TRBV12-5 and TRBJ1-2, with unresolved D. CDR1 is LGHNT, CDR2 FRNRAP, per germline. V was cut by 5 bases and J by 4 bases, with 17 bases left in between. This CDR3 is 15 amino acids long. Here the CDR3 reads CASGPLSTVFYGYTF. The DNA for the CDR3 is TGTGCTAGTGGTCCCCTCTCGACGGTGTTCTATGGCTACACCTTC.

This clonotype is medium-sized in the sample. The V call is TRBV6-1, the J call TRBJ2-5; 8 positions agree with TRBD1. The CDR3 has 14 residues. Losses at the gene ends were 5 bases for V and 5 bases for J; bases not matched to a gene: 7. In germline, CDR1 is MNHNS, CDR2 SASEGT. The chain's CDR3 is CASSLSRGLETQYF. As DNA, the CDR3 is TGTGCCAGCAGTCTCTCCAGGGGGCTTGAGACCCAGTACTTC.

Concerning this clonotype itself: With only one base between it and a far larger clone, this is likely a read error. V and J are TRBV24-1 and TRBJ2-5, with 12 nucleotides matching TRBD2. The end of the DNA aligns better with TRBJ2-1, so the J call may be wrong. Germline V gene sequence: CDR1 KGHDR, CDR2 SFDVKD. This CDR3 contains 18 residues. Here the CDR3 reads CATSDLGLAGHSYNEQFF. Written as DNA, the CDR3 is TGTGCCACCAGTGACCTCGGACTAGCGGGACATTCCTACAATGAGCAGTTCTTC.

This clonotype has at least ten counts. The chain couples TRBV3-1 to TRBJ2-5, with D perhaps given as TRBD1 or TRBD2 (5 bases each). V shed 4 bases and J shed 2 bases, with 17 bases lying between them. In germline, CDR1 is LGHDT, CDR2 YNNKEL (reference sequence). The CDR3 covers 16 residues. DNA of the CDR3: TGTGCCAGCAGCCTTCTTGGGGGAGTGCGGCAAGAGACCCAGTACTTC. Translating it yields CASSLLGGVRQETQYF.

In this sample, this clonotype turned up many times. This chain uses TRBV19 with TRBJ1-5; D not resolved. The CDR3 spans 17 residues. The germline V gene has CDR1 LNHDA and CDR2 SQIVND (reference sequence). V gave up 3 bases and J gave up 0 bases, with 15 bases separating them. The CDR3 DNA reads as TGTGCCAGTAGTATTTCCCCTGACGGTTATAGCAATCAGCCCCAGCATTTT. Amino acids: CASSISPDGYSNQPQHF.

By proportion, this clonotype is medium-sized. This chain joins TRBV5-1 and TRBJ1-1, with 9 positions matching TRBD1. Germline CDR1 is SGHRS and CDR2 is YFSETQ. This CDR3 contains 15 residues. The V segment lost 0 bases and the J segment 5 bases; nucleotides outside the gene matches: 5. The CDR3 nucleotides read TGCGCCAGCAGCTTGGCTCCCGGGACAGGGACTGAAGCTTTCTTT. This codes for CASSLAPGTGTEAFF.